The entry below describes one T cell receptor beta chain. Study processing details: The assay estimated nucleated cells by amplifying reference gene primers. Sequencing used immunoSEQ multiplex PCR; TCRdb keeps in-frame clones, though not all of them. V and J calls and clone size follow that table, whereas D and trimming were derived from the DNA. Of around 200,000 clones in the sample, 70% to 90% were seen once. The sample originates from a study of blood T cell repertoires in COVID-19. Whole-study context: Acute and convalescent COVID-19 samples came from the United States, Italy and Spain. In each case, the material was cDNA or gDNA derived from T cells, B-cell-depleted T cells, or PBMCs.

Looked up from germline, CDR1 is LNHNV and CDR2 is YYDKDF (reference sequence). V trimming: 5 bases; J trimming: 5 bases; junction bases outside the gene matches: 17. This CDR3 spans 18 amino acids. This sequence joins TRBV15 and TRBJ2-7; 11 nucleotides match TRBD1. This TCR derives from a woman older than 75 with acute or convalescent COVID-19. The sequenced sample consisted of peripheral blood. The CDR3 here is CATSEGSGTGGRWDEQYF. In DNA form, the CDR3 reads TGTGCCACCAGCGAAGGTTCAGGGACAGGGGGTAGATGGGACGAGCAGTACTTC.